This TCR beta chain was recovered during a study of T cell responses to AZD1222 COVID-19 vaccine. General study points: Unmutated variant regions reportedly attract nearly half of all spike-specific TCRs.

This CDR3 contains 16 residues. J lost 2 bases, V lost 7 bases, and 10 bases had no gene match. Germline V lookup: CDR1 SNHLY, CDR2 FYNNEI. As to this clone: Its antigen is undetermined.

Produced via immunoSEQ multiplex PCR; TCRdb's table is partial and in-frame only. The sample has about 150,000 clones; approximately 94% are singletons. Source: peripheral blood, taken on day 0 of AZD1222 vaccination. The chain combines TRBV2 with TRBJ1-5; 8 bases map to TRBD1. This clonotype originated in an adult in good health. This CDR3 reads CASKAQGVWGNQPQHF. CDR3 nucleotides: TGTGCCAGCAAAGCACAGGGGGTTTGGGGCAATCAGCCCCAGCATTTT.